The present T cell receptor (beta chain) was sequenced within a study of blood T cell repertoires in COVID-19. Study context: Acute and convalescent COVID-19 specimens originated in the United States, Italy and Spain. The analysed material was cDNA or gDNA that came from T cells, B-cell-depleted T cells, or PBMCs.

Produced via immunoSEQ multiplex PCR; TCRdb's table is partial and in-frame only. This repertoire shows roughly 130,000 clones, 84% found once; its top ten account for 8.5% to 9%. Seattle patients were enrolled during active infection and followed longitudinally. The sequence was collected from a man aged 25 to 40 with COVID-19, enrolled during active disease. The sequenced sample was peripheral blood.

The CDR3 protein is CASSRSGTTSYEQYF. The CDR3 DNA is TGTGCCAGCAGCCGTAGCGGGACTACCTCCTACGAGCAGTACTTC. The chain combines TRBV28 with TRBJ2-7; TRBD2 agrees at 8 bases. V trimming: 6 bases; J trimming: 0 bases; junction bases outside the gene matches: 7. The germline gives CDR1 MDHEN, CDR2 SYDVKM. The CDR3 contains 15 residues.